These 4 T cell receptor beta chains share one sample of origin, sequenced in a study of cytomegalovirus exposure and HLA in healthy donors. The PCR was carried out with 60 Vbeta primers and 13 Jbeta primers. Clones were read by immunoSEQ multiplex PCR, and TCRdb kept only the in-frame ones, dropping some. The table has approximately 150,000 clones, over 70% seen once. Specimen: PBMCs. The receptors were sampled from a woman under 30 in good health and CMV-seronegative.

This chain links TRBV6-1 with TRBJ2-5; the match to TRBD2 covers 7 bases. The CDR3 runs 13 residues. The germline gives CDR1 MNHNS, CDR2 SASEGT. Unmatched junction bases numbered 4, after V lost 4 bases and J lost 5 bases. CDR3 nucleotides: TGTGCCAGCAGTGTGCGGGAGCGGGAGACCCAGTACTTC. It specifies CASSVRERETQYF.

The chain links TRBV6-5 to TRBJ1-1, with 7 bases identical to TRBD1. Germline values: CDR1 MNHEY, CDR2 SVGAGI. The CDR3 spans 15 residues. V shed 4 bases and J 5 bases; nucleotides not matched to a gene: 10. CDR3 in amino acids: CASSFSRGRRTEAFF. The CDR3 DNA reads TGTGCCAGCAGTTTTTCGAGGGGGCGCCGGACTGAAGCTTTCTTT.

V usage is TRBV29-1 and J usage is TRBJ2-5; D might be TRBD2 (6 bases). The germline gives CDR1 SQVTM, CDR2 ANQGSEA. CDR3 size: 12 residues. V lost 4 bases and J lost 7, with 13 bases in between. The DNA for the CDR3 is TGCAGCGTTGGTGGCGGGACCGGGACCCAGTACTTC. It specifies CSVGGGTGTQYF.

This chain links TRBV29-1 with TRBJ2-1, with D possibly TRBD2 on 6 matching bases. The CDR3 contains 12 residues. Trimming shortened V by 3 bases and J by 10 bases, and 13 bases separated the two germline ends. Germline values: CDR1 SQVTM, CDR2 ANQGSEA. DNA for the CDR3: TGCAGCGTTGATGTGGCGGGGTCGGAGCAGTTCTTC. Its protein product is CSVDVAGSEQFF.